These 5 T cell receptor beta chains were all obtained from the same sample, sequenced in a study of CD8+ T cells in alopecia areata. Indicated treatment: oral pan-JAK inhibitor, 5-10 mg twice daily. RNA was extracted and reverse transcribed into cDNA as the sequencing template. Profiled with immunoSEQ multiplex PCR; TCRdb holds only in-frame clones, not every one. The table records some 200,000 clones, about 60% of them present only once. This sample comprised CD4+ T cells sorted from blood, obtained at week 4, from a patient treated with tofacitinib. These receptors originate from a human donor with alopecia areata.

This clone was detected only a few times. This chain links TRBV29-1 with TRBJ2-7, with 7 bases fitting TRBD1. The V gene end was trimmed by 6 bases and the J gene end by 7 bases; junction bases not matched to a gene: 15. CDR1 and CDR2 (germline): SQVTM, ANQGSEA. The CDR3 totals 14 residues. The CDR3 nucleotides read TGCAGCGTGGTCGGGACAGCAAATTCAGAAGAGCAGTACTTC. This gives the protein CSVVGTANSEEQYF.

The rearrangement links TRBV4-1 to TRBJ1-1; a weak D match, TRBD1 (6 bases). Germline V CDR1 and CDR2: MGHRA, YSYEKL. V lost 7 bases, J lost 0 bases, and 15 bases lay in between. This CDR3 has 15 amino acids. In DNA, the CDR3 is TGCGCCAGCATCGCAATTGGACAGATGAACACTGAAGCTTTCTTT. Its protein is CASIAIGQMNTEAFF.

In this sample, this clone turned up a few times. This sequence joins TRBV15 and TRBJ1-6, with a tentative D call TRBD1 (5 bases). V was cut by 5 bases and J by 10 bases, with 18 bases left in between. The CDR3 runs 15 residues. Germline CDR1 and CDR2: LNHNV and YYDKDF (reference sequence). CDR3 sequence reads: CATSEGRLGGSPLHF. The CDR3 DNA follows: TGTGCCACCAGCGAGGGACGGCTCGGAGGATCACCCCTCCACTTT.

V usage is TRBV2 and J usage is TRBJ1-5; D remains unclear. V lost 4 bases, J lost 3 bases, and 10 bases lay in between. CDR3 size: 14 residues. Germline CDR1 reads SNHLY; CDR2 reads FYNNEI. The CDR3 DNA is TGTGCCAGCAGTGGACGTCGAGACAATCAGCCCCAGCATTTT. Protein product: CASSGRRDNQPQHF.

J is TRBJ1-2 and V is TRBV30; 9 nucleotides match TRBD1. The V gene end was trimmed by 4 bases and the J gene end by 6 bases; junction bases not matched to a gene: 9. CDR3 length: 14 amino acids. Germline assignment: CDR1 GTSNPN and CDR2 SVGIG (reference sequence). The CDR3 region is CAWNSGTGFDGYTF. As DNA, the CDR3 is TGTGCCTGGAATTCCGGGACAGGGTTCGATGGCTACACCTTC.